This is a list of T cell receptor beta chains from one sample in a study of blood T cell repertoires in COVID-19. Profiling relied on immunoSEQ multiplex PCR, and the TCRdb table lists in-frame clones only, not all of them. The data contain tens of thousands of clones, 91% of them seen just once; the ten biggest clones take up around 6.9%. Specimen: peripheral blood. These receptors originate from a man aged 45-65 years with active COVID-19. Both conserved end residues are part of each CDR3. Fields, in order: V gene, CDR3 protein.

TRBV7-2,CASSLYPPGTGANVLTF
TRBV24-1,CATSSRPRGQETQYF
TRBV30,CASTRGQGARELFF
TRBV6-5,CASKPNANTEAFF
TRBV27,CASRLNWTPEYGQYF
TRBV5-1,CASSPGDRGRFREQFF
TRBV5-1,CASSLGRVDNNSPLHF
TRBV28,CASSYTPTFYEQYF
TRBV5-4,CASSPGTHSYEQYF
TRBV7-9,CASSLDYDEKLFF
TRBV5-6,CASSLQGLRSGYTF
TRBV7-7,CASSLGQIPSGANVLTF
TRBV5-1,CASSLFSQGASTEAFF
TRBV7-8,CASRGLVGGTGELFF
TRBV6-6,CASSQHLTGPPREQFF
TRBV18,CASSYADTQYF
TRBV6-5,CASSRDIPIQETQYF
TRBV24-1,CATSDPGLADNEQFF
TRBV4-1,CASSRTGGTNEKLFF
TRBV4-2,CASSQGGTGPYEQYF
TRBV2,CASSAGRGGEQYF
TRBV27,CASTTGGRETQYF